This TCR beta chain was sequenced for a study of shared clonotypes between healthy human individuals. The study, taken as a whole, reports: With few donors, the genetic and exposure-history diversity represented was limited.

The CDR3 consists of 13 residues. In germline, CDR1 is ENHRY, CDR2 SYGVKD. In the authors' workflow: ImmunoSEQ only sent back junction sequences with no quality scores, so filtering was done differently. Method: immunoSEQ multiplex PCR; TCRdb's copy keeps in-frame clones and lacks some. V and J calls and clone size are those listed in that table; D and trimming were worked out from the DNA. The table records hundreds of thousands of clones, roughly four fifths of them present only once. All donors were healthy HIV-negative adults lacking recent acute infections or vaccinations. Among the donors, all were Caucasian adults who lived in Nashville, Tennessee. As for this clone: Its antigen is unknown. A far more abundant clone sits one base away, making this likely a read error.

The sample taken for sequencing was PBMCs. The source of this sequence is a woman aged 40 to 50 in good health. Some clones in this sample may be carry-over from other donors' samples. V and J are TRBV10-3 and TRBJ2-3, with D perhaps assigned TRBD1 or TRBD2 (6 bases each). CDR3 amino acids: CAVSRGATDTQYF. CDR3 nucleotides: TGTGCCGTCAGTAGGGGGGCCACAGATACGCAGTATTTT.